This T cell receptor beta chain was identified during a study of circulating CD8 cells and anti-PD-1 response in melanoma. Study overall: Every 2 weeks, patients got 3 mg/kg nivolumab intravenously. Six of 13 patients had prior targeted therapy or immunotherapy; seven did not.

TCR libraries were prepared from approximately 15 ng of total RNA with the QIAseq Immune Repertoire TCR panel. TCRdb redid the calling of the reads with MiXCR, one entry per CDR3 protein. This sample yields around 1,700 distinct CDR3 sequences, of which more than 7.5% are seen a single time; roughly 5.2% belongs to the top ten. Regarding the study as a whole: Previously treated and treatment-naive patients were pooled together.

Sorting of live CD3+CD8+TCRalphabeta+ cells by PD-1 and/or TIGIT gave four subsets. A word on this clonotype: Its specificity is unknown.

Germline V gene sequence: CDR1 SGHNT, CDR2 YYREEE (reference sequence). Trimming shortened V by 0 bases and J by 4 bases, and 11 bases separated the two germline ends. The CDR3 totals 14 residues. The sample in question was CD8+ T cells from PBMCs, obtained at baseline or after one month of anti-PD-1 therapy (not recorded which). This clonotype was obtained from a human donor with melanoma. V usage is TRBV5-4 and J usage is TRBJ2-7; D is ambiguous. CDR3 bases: TGTGCCAGCAGCTTGGCCGCCGCCCGATACGAGCAGTACTTC. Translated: CASSLAAARYEQYF.